The present T cell receptor (beta chain) was sequenced within a study of CD8+ T cells in alopecia areata. Study at large: Affected scalp percentage set treated patients' severity scores. Study-level results: Clonality in lesional scalp, especially alopecia totalis/universalis, exceeded that of normal scalp. In blood and scalp, many expanded lesional clones persisted during tofacitinib.

Trimming left V 1 base short and J 0 bases short, with 16 bases between. Germline V lookup: CDR1 LNHDA, CDR2 SQIVND (reference sequence). CDR3 length equals 18 residues. Comment on this clone: Its antigen is undetermined.

The treatment: oral pan-JAK inhibitor, 5-10 mg twice daily. Sequencing used cDNA as its template, made by extracting RNA and reverse transcribing it. Using immunoSEQ multiplex PCR, the repertoire was profiled, and TCRdb retains in-frame clones only, with some absent. The repertoire holds about 180,000 clones, with about 53% as singletons. This sequence originates from a human donor with alopecia areata. This rearrangement joins TRBV19 to TRBJ2-1; a weak D match, TRBD1 (5 bases). Sequenced here: CD8+ T cells sorted from blood, sampled at week 24, from a patient treated with tofacitinib. The CDR3 protein is CASSIVGHKKGSYNEQFF. The CDR3 DNA reads as TGTGCCAGTAGTATAGTAGGACACAAAAAAGGCTCCTACAATGAGCAGTTCTTC.